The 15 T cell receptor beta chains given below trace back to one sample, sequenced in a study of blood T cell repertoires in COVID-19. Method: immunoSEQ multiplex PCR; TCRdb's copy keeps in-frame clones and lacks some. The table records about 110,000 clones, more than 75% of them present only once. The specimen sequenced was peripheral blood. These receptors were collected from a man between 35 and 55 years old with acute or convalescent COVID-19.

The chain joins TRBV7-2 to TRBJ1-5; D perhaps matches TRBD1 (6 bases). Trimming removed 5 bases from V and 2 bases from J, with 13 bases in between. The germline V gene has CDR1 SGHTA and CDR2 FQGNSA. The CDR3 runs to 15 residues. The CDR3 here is CASSPQGNGNQPQHF. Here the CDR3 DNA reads TGTGCCAGCAGCCCACAGGGTAATGGCAATCAGCCCCAGCATTTT.

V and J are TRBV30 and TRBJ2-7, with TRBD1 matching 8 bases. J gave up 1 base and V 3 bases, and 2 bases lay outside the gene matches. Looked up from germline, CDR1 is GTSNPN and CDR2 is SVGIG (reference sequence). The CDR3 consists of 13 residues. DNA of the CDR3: TGTGCCTGGAGCCGGGACAGGTCCTACGAGCAGTACTTC. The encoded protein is CAWSRDRSYEQYF.

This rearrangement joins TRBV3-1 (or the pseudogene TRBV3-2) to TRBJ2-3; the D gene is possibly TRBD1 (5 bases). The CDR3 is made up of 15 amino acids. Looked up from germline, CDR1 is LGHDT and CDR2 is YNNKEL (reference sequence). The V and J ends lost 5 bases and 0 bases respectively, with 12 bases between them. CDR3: CASSETPGSTDTQYF. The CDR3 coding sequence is TGTGCCAGCAGCGAAACCCCAGGGAGCACAGATACGCAGTATTTT.

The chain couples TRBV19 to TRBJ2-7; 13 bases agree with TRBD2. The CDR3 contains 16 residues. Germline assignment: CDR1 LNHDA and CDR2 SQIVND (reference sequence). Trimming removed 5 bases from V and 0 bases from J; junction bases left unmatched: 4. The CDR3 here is CASSPRTSGSSYEQYF. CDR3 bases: TGTGCCAGTAGTCCGAGGACTAGCGGGAGCTCCTACGAGCAGTACTTC.

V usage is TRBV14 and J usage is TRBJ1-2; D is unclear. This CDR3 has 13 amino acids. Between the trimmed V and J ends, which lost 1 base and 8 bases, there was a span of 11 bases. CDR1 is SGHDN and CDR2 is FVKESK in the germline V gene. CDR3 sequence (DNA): TGTGCCAGCAGCCAAGTTTCGGCAGGCGGCTACACCTTC. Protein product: CASSQVSAGGYTF.

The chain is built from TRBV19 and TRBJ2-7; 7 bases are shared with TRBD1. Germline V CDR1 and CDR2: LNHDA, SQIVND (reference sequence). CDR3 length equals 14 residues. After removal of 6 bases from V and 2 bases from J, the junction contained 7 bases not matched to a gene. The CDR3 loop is CASSSDREPYEQYF. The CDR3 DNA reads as TGTGCCAGTAGCTCAGACAGGGAACCCTACGAGCAGTACTTC.

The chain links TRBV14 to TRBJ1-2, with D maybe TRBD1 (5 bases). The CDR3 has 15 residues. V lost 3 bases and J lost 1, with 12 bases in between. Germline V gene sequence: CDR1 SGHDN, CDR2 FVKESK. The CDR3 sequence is CASSQLRGINYGYTF. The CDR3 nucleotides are TGTGCCAGCAGCCAGCTACGGGGGATTAACTATGGCTACACCTTC.

CDR3 amino acids: CAWGRGNEQFF. In DNA form, the CDR3 reads TGTGCCTGGGGCAGGGGCAATGAGCAGTTCTTC. The genes are TRBV30 and TRBJ2-1; a weak D match, TRBD1 (6 bases). This CDR3 has 11 residues. CDR1 is GTSNPN, CDR2 SVGIG, per germline (reference sequence). The V and J ends lost 5 bases and 6 bases respectively, with 8 bases between them.

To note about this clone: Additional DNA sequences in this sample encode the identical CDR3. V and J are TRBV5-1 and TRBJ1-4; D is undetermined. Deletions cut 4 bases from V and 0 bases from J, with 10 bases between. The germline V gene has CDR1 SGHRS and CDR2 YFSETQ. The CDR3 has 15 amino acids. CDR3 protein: CASSKLAATNEKLFF. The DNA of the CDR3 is TGCGCCAGCAGCAAATTAGCAGCAACTAATGAAAAACTGTTTTTT.

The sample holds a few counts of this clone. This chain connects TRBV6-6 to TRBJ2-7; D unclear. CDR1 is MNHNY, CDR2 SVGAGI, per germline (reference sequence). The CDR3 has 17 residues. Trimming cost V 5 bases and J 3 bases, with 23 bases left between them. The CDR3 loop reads CASSHDSPSPSFYEQYF. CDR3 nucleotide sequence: TGTGCCAGCAGTCACGACTCCCCATCCCCGTCCTTCTACGAGCAGTACTTC.

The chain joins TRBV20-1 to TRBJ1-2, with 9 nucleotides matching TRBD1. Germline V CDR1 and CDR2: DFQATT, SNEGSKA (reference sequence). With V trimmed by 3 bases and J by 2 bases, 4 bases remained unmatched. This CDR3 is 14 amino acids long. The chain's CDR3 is CSASGGTGNYGYTF. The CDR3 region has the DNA TGCAGTGCTAGTGGCGGGACAGGGAACTATGGCTACACCTTC.

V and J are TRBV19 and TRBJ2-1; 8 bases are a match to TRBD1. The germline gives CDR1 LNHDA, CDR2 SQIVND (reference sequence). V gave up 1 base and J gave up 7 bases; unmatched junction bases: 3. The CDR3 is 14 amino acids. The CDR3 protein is CASSIGTGMNEQFF. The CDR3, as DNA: TGTGCCAGTAGTATAGGGACAGGGATGAATGAGCAGTTCTTC.

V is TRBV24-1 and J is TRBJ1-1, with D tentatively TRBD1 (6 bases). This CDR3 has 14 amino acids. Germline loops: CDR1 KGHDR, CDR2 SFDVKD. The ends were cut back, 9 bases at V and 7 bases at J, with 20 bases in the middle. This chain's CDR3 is CATQSGGGGFEAFF. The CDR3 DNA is TGTGCCACCCAATCGGGAGGGGGAGGTTTTGAAGCTTTCTTT.

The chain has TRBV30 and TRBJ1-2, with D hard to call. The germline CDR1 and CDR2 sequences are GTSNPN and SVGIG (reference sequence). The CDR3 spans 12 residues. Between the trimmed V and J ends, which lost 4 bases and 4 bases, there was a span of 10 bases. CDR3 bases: TGTGCCTGGACCAGATCGCCCTATGGCTACACCTTC. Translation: CAWTRSPYGYTF.

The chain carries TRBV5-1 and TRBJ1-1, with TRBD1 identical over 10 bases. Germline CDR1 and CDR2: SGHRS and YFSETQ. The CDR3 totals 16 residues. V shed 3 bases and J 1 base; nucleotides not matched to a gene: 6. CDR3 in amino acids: CASSWDRGGGNTEAFF. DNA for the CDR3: TGCGCCAGCAGCTGGGACAGGGGAGGAGGGAACACTGAAGCTTTCTTT.